The rows below give T cell receptor beta chains drawn from one sample of a study of CD8 T cells in Susac syndrome. Each CDR3 protein is one row after TCRdb ran MiXCR on the immunoSEQ multiplex PCR reads. The sample comprises some 160,000 distinct CDR3 sequences, 90% to 95% of which are singletons, and 0.1% to 0.12% rests with the top ten. Sequencing was carried out using CD4+ T cells from PBMCs. All receptors come from a human donor with Susac syndrome. Both conserved end residues are part of each CDR3. Fields, in order: V gene, J gene, D gene, clone size, CDR3 DNA, CDR3 protein. A D gene is named only where the DNA matches it firmly. Clone size appears in some rows only: once, few, many, or a class for an expanded clone.

TRBV20-1	TRBJ2-7	.	.	TGCAGTGCTAGACAGGGTCTGGGCGAGCAGTACTTC	CSARQGLGEQYF
TRBV12-3/TRBV12-4	TRBJ2-5	TRBD2	.	TGTGCCAGCAGCCTTAGCGGGCAAGAGACCCAGTACTTC	CASSLSGQETQYF
TRBV5-4	TRBJ2-7	TRBD1	.	TGTGCCAGCAGCCAATACACCGGGACAGGGTACGAGCAGTACTTC	CASSQYTGTGYEQYF
TRBV5-1	TRBJ2-3	TRBD2	.	TGCGCCAGCAGCCCCTCTCTAGCGGGGGGAAAAGATACGCAGTATTTT	CASSPSLAGGKDTQYF
TRBV19	TRBJ2-2	.	.	TGTGCCAGTAGAATACCCGACTCGAACACCGGGGAGCTGTTTTTT	CASRIPDSNTGELFF
TRBV9	TRBJ2-2	TRBD2	.	TGTGCCAGCAGCGCAGGATCTGTAGCGGGGCGGACGAACACCGGGGAGCTGTTTTTT	CASSAGSVAGRTNTGELFF
TRBV5-1	TRBJ2-3	TRBD1	.	TGCGCCAGCAGTCCCGGGACAGGGTCGGCAGATACGCAGTATTTT	CASSPGTGSADTQYF
TRBV5-1	TRBJ2-7	.	.	TGCGCCAGCAGCTTAGGGGTCTCGTACGAGCAGTACTTC	CASSLGVSYEQYF
TRBV12-3/TRBV12-4	TRBJ2-1	TRBD1	once	TGTGCCAGCAGTGCCCCAGGGGGGACAGGGTCGAATGAGCAGTTCTTC	CASSAPGGTGSNEQFF
TRBV11-3	TRBJ2-1	TRBD2	.	TGTGCCAGCAGCACGACTAGCGGGAAATACAATGAGCAGTTCTTC	CASSTTSGKYNEQFF
TRBV6-5	TRBJ1-1	.	.	TGTGCCAGCAGTTTATCCTGGGGGCTGGACACTGAAGCTTTCTTT	CASSLSWGLDTEAFF
TRBV6-1	TRBJ1-2	.	.	TGTGCCAGCGGCCTCCTTTTGGATGGCTACACCTTC	CASGLLLDGYTF
TRBV5-6	TRBJ2-2	TRBD1	.	TGTGCCAGCAGCCAGAGGCGGACAGGGACAGCGAACACCGGGGAGCTGTTTTTT	CASSQRRTGTANTGELFF
TRBV2	TRBJ2-7	.	.	TGTGCCATTACATCAGGGAATCCTATCGACGAGCAGTACTTC	CAITSGNPIDEQYF
TRBV19	TRBJ2-3	.	.	TGTGCCAGTAGTCCAGGAGGGGCAGGAGCAGATACGCAGTATTTT	CASSPGGAGADTQYF
TRBV12-3/TRBV12-4	TRBJ1-6	TRBD1	few	TGTGCCAGCAGTTTATCAGGGGGCGATTCACCCCTCCACTTT	CASSLSGGDSPLHF
TRBV3-1	TRBJ2-2	.	.	TGTGCCAGCAGCCTTTTTACCGGGGAGCTGTTTTTT	CASSLFTGELFF
TRBV29-1	TRBJ1-2	.	.	TGCAGCGTTGAAGATCCGGGGGGCAACTATGGCTACACCTTC	CSVEDPGGNYGYTF
TRBV9	TRBJ2-5	.	.	TGTGCCAGCAGCGTCCAGCCGGAACAGGTCGTGGAGACCCAGTACTTC	CASSVQPEQVVETQYF
TRBV29-1	TRBJ2-3	.	.	TGCAGCGTTGCGAGGGAAACAAATACGCAGTATTTT	CSVARETNTQYF
TRBV9	TRBJ2-5	TRBD2	.	TGTGCCAGCAGCGCCCAACCGACTAGCGGGGGGCGGGAGACCCAGTACTTC	CASSAQPTSGGRETQYF
TRBV18	TRBJ1-1	.	few	TGTGCCAGCTCACCAGGGGTGAACACTGAAGCTTTCTTT	CASSPGVNTEAFF
TRBV27	TRBJ1-1	.	.	TGTGCCAGCAGTTTATATCGGGGTTACACTGAAGCTTTCTTT	CASSLYRGYTEAFF
TRBV15	TRBJ1-5	.	once	TGTGCCACCAGCCCCCTGCTTCGTCAGCCCCAGCATTTT	CATSPLLRQPQHF
TRBV5-1	TRBJ2-2	.	.	TGCGCCACCGGGACGGGGGATCACACCGGGGAGCTGTTTTTT	CATGTGDHTGELFF
TRBV14	TRBJ1-6	.	.	TGTGCCAGCAGCCAGTCGGGGAGGGCAACCTATAATTCACCCCTCCACTTT	CASSQSGRATYNSPLHF
TRBV20-1	TRBJ2-1	.	.	TGCAGTGCTTCTCGGGGTTCCACCACCCTTAACAATGAGCAGTTCTTC	CSASRGSTTLNNEQFF
TRBV5-1	TRBJ2-7	.	once	TGCGCCAGCAGCTTGGGGTCGACGGGCGAGCAGTACTTC	CASSLGSTGEQYF
TRBV15	TRBJ1-2	.	.	TGTGCCACCAGCAGAGATACGGAGGTCTACACCTTC	CATSRDTEVYTF
TRBV14	TRBJ2-3	TRBD2	once	TGTGCCAGCAGCCAAGATAGGGGACTAGCGGGCCCTGCTCGCCTCGCGCAGTATTTT	CASSQDRGLAGPARLAQYF
TRBV29-1	TRBJ2-5	.	.	TGCAGCGTCGCGGATGGGCAAGAGACCCAGTACTTC	CSVADGQETQYF
TRBV20-1	TRBJ2-7	TRBD2	.	TGCAGTGCCCAACTAAGCGGGGGTAGGAACGAGCAGTACTTC	CSAQLSGGRNEQYF
TRBV20-1	TRBJ2-4	TRBD2	.	TGCAGTGCTGGAACGGGACTAGCGTGGGTAGCCAAAAACATTCAGTACTTC	CSAGTGLAWVAKNIQYF
TRBV18	TRBJ1-2	.	once	TGTGCCAGCTCACCGGACTCAGGGAAAGGCTACACCTTC	CASSPDSGKGYTF
TRBV30	TRBJ1-3	.	.	TGTGCCTGGAGTGTACCGAATACGGCAGGAAACACCATATATTTT	CAWSVPNTAGNTIYF
TRBV7-9	TRBJ2-5	.	once	TGTGCCAGCAGCTTAGGGGACTGGACAGCGGTTCAAGAGACCCAGTACTTC	CASSLGDWTAVQETQYF
TRBV5-4	TRBJ2-5	.	.	TGTGCCAGCAGCCGCGACTACGAGGAGACCCAGTACTTC	CASSRDYEETQYF
TRBV20-1	TRBJ2-3	.	.	TGCAGTGCTACGGGTGATACTAGCACAGATACGCAGTATTTT	CSATGDTSTDTQYF
TRBV7-3	TRBJ2-2	.	.	TGTGCCAGCGCTCCGGGGTACACCGGGGAGCTGTTTTTT	CASAPGYTGELFF
TRBV29-1	TRBJ2-5	.	.	TGCAGCGTTGGGAGTCCGGGGGCGGTAGAGACCCAGTACTTC	CSVGSPGAVETQYF
TRBV19	TRBJ1-2	.	.	TGTGCCAGTAGTAACCTCGGACGAGGCTACACCTTC	CASSNLGRGYTF
TRBV7-2	TRBJ2-7	.	.	TGTGCCAGCAGTAGGGGAGCGGAGACCTACGAGCAGTACTTC	CASSRGAETYEQYF
TRBV29-1	TRBJ1-2	.	.	TGCAGCGTTGGGTTAATGGGCCGGCCAGTAGAGGGCTACACCTTC	CSVGLMGRPVEGYTF
TRBV3-1	TRBJ1-1	.	.	TGTGCCAGCAGCCATAGGGGGGAGGAGGCTGAAGCTTTCTTT	CASSHRGEEAEAFF
TRBV25-1	TRBJ2-7	TRBD1	.	TGTGCCAGCAGTGACGCGTTGACAGGGGGCCGGGACGAGCAGTACTTC	CASSDALTGGRDEQYF
TRBV28	TRBJ2-6	.	.	TGTGCCAGCAGTCAGCCCCTCTCTGGGGCCAACGTCCTGACTTTC	CASSQPLSGANVLTF
TRBV29-1	TRBJ2-5	.	.	TGCAGCGTTGAAGATTGGGGCAGCCAAATGAGCGTGACCCAGTACTTC	CSVEDWGSQMSVTQYF
TRBV4-3	TRBJ2-3	TRBD2	.	TGCGCCAGCAGCCAAGACTTGGTACTAGCGGGGGGGCCTAATACGCAGTATTTT	CASSQDLVLAGGPNTQYF
TRBV30	TRBJ1-2	TRBD1	.	TGTGCCTGGAGTGTACCGGGACAGGGGAACTATGGCTACACCTTC	CAWSVPGQGNYGYTF